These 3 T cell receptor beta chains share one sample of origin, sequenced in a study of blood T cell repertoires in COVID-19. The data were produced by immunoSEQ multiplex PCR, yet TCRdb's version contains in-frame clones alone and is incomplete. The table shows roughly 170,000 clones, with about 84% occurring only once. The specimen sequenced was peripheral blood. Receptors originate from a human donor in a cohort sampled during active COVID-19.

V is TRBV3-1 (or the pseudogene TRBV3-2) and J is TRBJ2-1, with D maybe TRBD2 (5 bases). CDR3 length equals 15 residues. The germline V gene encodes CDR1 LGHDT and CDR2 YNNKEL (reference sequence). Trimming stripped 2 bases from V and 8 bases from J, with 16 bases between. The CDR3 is CASSQSGIRAYEQFF. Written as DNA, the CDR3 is TGTGCCAGCAGCCAATCCGGGATAAGGGCTTATGAGCAGTTCTTC.

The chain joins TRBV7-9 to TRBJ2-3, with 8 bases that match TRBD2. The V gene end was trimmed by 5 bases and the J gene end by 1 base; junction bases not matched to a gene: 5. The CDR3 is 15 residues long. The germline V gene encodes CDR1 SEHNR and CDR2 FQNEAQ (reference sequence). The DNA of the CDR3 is TGTGCCAGCAGCCGGACTAGCCTCGGCACAGATACGCAGTATTTT. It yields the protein CASSRTSLGTDTQYF.

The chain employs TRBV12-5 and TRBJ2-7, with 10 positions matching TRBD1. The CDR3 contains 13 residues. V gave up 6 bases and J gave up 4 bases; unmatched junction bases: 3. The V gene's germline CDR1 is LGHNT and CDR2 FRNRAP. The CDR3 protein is CASGLGQGYEQYF. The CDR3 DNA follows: TGTGCTAGTGGCCTGGGACAGGGGTACGAGCAGTACTTC.